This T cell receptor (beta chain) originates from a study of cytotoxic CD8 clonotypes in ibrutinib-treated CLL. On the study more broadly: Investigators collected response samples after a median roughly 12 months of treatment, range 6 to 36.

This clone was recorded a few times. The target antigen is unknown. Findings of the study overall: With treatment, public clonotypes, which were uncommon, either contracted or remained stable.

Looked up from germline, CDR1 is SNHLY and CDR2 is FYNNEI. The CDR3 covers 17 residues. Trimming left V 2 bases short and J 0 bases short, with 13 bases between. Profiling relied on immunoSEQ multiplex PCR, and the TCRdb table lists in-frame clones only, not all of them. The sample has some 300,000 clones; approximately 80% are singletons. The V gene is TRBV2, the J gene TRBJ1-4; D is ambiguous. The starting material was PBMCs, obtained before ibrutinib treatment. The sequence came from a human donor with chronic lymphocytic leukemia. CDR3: CASSEPRTGATNEKLFF. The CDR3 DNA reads TGTGCCAGCAGTGAACCCCGGACGGGTGCAACTAATGAAAAACTGTTTTTT.